This T cell receptor (beta chain) was profiled in a study of graft-versus-host responses after intestinal transplantation. Turning to the study itself: After anti-thymocyte globulin induction, recipients took tacrolimus and steroids for 2 to 3 years. Findings of the study overall: Individuals who had graft-donor T cell macrochimerism had allografts that showed high graft-versus-host to host-versus-graft clonal ratios.

The assay was immunoSEQ multiplex PCR, and TCRdb's table has in-frame clones only and misses some. Among tens of thousands of clones, approximately 93% were seen once, and the ten largest hold less than 0.55%. Trimming pared 6 bases from V and 2 bases from J, leaving 11 bases between. Germline V gene data show CDR1 as MDHEN and CDR2 as SYDVKM. The CDR3 has 14 residues. Regarding this clone: The antigen is undetermined.

The source was unstimulated CD8+ T cells sorted from spleen or lymph node cells, collected before intestinal transplant. The chain employs TRBV28 and TRBJ1-5; D gene uncertain. The receptor was derived from a human donor who received an intestinal transplant. CDR3 amino acids: CASSQPGGNQPQHF. In DNA form, the CDR3 reads TGTGCCAGCAGCCAGCCAGGTGGCAATCAGCCCCAGCATTTT.